This TCR beta chain derives from a study of cytomegalovirus exposure and HLA in healthy donors. Whole-study context: Around 85 million unique TCR sequences came from HLA-typed donors in an early release. Study-wide findings and caveats: In a later analysis, at a false discovery rate of 0.05, under 20,000 TCR beta sequences were associated with HLA alleles. For most TCR sequences rarity was the rule, although some public TCRs occurred in many donors.

Use of 60 Vbeta and 13 Jbeta primers characterized the PCR. The table came from immunoSEQ multiplex PCR; TCRdb's copy has only in-frame clones and leaves some out. The sample shows approximately 140,000 clones, and 2.7% sits with its ten largest clones. Comment on this clone: Antigen specificity is unknown.

Germline V gives CDR1 SGHTA, CDR2 FQGTGA. Trimming at V came to 5 bases and at J to 6 bases, leaving 10 bases not matched to a gene. This CDR3 region has 15 residues. The sequencing input was PBMCs. V usage is TRBV7-3 and J usage is TRBJ2-7, with 10 bases fitting TRBD1. The receptor was isolated from a man aged 35-49 years in good health and CMV-seronegative. CDR3 in amino acids: CASSPTRDRGGEQYF. The CDR3 DNA reads TGTGCCAGCAGCCCCACCCGGGACAGGGGAGGCGAGCAGTACTTC.